This TCR beta chain was documented in a study of OX40 agonist ivuxolimab in advanced cancers. Some clones are missing from TCRdb's copy, which holds only in-frame ones; the method was immunoSEQ multiplex PCR. The sample includes fewer than 65,000 clones, approximately 91% seen only once; the top ten take approximately 7.2%. Germline values: CDR1 ENHRY, CDR2 SYGVKD. V was pared by 7 bases and J by 0 bases, with 5 bases of the junction left unmatched. The length of the CDR3 is 14 residues. This clone was seen more than once but under ten times. This clonotype was sampled from an adult with an advanced solid tumor such as melanoma, head and neck, liver or kidney cancer. The V gene is TRBV10-3, the J gene TRBJ1-1; 7 nucleotides match TRBD1. Here the sequenced sample was CD4+ or CD8+ T cells sorted from blood, taken in a trial of the OX40 agonist ivuxolimab. Here the CDR3 DNA reads TGTGCCATCAATCCGGGACAGTTGAACACTGAAGCTTTCTTT. Translating it yields CAINPGQLNTEAFF.